This TCR beta chain was identified during a study of cytomegalovirus exposure and HLA in healthy donors. About this clone: What it recognizes is unknown.

Study-wide results and limits: The authors listed 150 or so TCR beta chains as cytomegalovirus-associated.

The study ran its PCR with 60 Vbeta and 13 Jbeta primers. This table comes from immunoSEQ multiplex PCR, and its TCRdb copy is limited to in-frame clones, with some not included. Here the sample spans around 30,000 clones, 80% to 90% being singletons. This TCR derives from a boy younger than 18 in good health and CMV-seronegative. Material for sequencing was PBMCs.

CDR3 in DNA: TGTGCCAGCAGCTTATTACAGGGAACCTACAATGAGCAGTTCTTC. It encodes CASSLLQGTYNEQFF. The chain is built from TRBV7-6 and TRBJ2-1; maybe TRBD1 (6 bases). Germline CDR1 SGHVS, CDR2 FNYEAQ. The CDR3 runs to 15 residues. V was pared by 2 bases and J by 2 bases, with 10 bases between.